This entry describes one T cell receptor (beta chain). As yet, its antigen is unknown. This sample is drawn from a study of beta chain features in type 1 diabetes. Study-wide results and caveats: Sequencing used cDNA, and cells with high TCR expression could therefore be over-represented. Shortening that was moderate but significant affected the TCRB CDR3s of Type 1 diabetes patients in all four CD4+ subsets.

CDR1 and CDR2 from the germline V gene are MNHEY and SMNVEV (reference sequence). J lost 12 bases, V lost 7 bases, and 7 bases had no gene match. There are 13 residues in the CDR3. Sequencing targeted expressed TCRB transcripts, as all isolated RNA had been reverse transcribed. TCRdb keeps only in-frame clones here, not all; method: immunoSEQ multiplex PCR. The data hold approximately 360,000 clones, with 10% to 15% observed a single time. V is TRBV27 and J is TRBJ2-5; 14 nucleotides line up with TRBD2. Sequencing input: naive CD4+ T cells from blood. This clonotype was obtained from a woman aged 18-29 years with type 1 diabetes. CDR3 residues: CASTGTSGGPEYF. As DNA, the CDR3 is TGTGCCAGCACCGGGACTAGCGGGGGCCCAGAGTACTTC.